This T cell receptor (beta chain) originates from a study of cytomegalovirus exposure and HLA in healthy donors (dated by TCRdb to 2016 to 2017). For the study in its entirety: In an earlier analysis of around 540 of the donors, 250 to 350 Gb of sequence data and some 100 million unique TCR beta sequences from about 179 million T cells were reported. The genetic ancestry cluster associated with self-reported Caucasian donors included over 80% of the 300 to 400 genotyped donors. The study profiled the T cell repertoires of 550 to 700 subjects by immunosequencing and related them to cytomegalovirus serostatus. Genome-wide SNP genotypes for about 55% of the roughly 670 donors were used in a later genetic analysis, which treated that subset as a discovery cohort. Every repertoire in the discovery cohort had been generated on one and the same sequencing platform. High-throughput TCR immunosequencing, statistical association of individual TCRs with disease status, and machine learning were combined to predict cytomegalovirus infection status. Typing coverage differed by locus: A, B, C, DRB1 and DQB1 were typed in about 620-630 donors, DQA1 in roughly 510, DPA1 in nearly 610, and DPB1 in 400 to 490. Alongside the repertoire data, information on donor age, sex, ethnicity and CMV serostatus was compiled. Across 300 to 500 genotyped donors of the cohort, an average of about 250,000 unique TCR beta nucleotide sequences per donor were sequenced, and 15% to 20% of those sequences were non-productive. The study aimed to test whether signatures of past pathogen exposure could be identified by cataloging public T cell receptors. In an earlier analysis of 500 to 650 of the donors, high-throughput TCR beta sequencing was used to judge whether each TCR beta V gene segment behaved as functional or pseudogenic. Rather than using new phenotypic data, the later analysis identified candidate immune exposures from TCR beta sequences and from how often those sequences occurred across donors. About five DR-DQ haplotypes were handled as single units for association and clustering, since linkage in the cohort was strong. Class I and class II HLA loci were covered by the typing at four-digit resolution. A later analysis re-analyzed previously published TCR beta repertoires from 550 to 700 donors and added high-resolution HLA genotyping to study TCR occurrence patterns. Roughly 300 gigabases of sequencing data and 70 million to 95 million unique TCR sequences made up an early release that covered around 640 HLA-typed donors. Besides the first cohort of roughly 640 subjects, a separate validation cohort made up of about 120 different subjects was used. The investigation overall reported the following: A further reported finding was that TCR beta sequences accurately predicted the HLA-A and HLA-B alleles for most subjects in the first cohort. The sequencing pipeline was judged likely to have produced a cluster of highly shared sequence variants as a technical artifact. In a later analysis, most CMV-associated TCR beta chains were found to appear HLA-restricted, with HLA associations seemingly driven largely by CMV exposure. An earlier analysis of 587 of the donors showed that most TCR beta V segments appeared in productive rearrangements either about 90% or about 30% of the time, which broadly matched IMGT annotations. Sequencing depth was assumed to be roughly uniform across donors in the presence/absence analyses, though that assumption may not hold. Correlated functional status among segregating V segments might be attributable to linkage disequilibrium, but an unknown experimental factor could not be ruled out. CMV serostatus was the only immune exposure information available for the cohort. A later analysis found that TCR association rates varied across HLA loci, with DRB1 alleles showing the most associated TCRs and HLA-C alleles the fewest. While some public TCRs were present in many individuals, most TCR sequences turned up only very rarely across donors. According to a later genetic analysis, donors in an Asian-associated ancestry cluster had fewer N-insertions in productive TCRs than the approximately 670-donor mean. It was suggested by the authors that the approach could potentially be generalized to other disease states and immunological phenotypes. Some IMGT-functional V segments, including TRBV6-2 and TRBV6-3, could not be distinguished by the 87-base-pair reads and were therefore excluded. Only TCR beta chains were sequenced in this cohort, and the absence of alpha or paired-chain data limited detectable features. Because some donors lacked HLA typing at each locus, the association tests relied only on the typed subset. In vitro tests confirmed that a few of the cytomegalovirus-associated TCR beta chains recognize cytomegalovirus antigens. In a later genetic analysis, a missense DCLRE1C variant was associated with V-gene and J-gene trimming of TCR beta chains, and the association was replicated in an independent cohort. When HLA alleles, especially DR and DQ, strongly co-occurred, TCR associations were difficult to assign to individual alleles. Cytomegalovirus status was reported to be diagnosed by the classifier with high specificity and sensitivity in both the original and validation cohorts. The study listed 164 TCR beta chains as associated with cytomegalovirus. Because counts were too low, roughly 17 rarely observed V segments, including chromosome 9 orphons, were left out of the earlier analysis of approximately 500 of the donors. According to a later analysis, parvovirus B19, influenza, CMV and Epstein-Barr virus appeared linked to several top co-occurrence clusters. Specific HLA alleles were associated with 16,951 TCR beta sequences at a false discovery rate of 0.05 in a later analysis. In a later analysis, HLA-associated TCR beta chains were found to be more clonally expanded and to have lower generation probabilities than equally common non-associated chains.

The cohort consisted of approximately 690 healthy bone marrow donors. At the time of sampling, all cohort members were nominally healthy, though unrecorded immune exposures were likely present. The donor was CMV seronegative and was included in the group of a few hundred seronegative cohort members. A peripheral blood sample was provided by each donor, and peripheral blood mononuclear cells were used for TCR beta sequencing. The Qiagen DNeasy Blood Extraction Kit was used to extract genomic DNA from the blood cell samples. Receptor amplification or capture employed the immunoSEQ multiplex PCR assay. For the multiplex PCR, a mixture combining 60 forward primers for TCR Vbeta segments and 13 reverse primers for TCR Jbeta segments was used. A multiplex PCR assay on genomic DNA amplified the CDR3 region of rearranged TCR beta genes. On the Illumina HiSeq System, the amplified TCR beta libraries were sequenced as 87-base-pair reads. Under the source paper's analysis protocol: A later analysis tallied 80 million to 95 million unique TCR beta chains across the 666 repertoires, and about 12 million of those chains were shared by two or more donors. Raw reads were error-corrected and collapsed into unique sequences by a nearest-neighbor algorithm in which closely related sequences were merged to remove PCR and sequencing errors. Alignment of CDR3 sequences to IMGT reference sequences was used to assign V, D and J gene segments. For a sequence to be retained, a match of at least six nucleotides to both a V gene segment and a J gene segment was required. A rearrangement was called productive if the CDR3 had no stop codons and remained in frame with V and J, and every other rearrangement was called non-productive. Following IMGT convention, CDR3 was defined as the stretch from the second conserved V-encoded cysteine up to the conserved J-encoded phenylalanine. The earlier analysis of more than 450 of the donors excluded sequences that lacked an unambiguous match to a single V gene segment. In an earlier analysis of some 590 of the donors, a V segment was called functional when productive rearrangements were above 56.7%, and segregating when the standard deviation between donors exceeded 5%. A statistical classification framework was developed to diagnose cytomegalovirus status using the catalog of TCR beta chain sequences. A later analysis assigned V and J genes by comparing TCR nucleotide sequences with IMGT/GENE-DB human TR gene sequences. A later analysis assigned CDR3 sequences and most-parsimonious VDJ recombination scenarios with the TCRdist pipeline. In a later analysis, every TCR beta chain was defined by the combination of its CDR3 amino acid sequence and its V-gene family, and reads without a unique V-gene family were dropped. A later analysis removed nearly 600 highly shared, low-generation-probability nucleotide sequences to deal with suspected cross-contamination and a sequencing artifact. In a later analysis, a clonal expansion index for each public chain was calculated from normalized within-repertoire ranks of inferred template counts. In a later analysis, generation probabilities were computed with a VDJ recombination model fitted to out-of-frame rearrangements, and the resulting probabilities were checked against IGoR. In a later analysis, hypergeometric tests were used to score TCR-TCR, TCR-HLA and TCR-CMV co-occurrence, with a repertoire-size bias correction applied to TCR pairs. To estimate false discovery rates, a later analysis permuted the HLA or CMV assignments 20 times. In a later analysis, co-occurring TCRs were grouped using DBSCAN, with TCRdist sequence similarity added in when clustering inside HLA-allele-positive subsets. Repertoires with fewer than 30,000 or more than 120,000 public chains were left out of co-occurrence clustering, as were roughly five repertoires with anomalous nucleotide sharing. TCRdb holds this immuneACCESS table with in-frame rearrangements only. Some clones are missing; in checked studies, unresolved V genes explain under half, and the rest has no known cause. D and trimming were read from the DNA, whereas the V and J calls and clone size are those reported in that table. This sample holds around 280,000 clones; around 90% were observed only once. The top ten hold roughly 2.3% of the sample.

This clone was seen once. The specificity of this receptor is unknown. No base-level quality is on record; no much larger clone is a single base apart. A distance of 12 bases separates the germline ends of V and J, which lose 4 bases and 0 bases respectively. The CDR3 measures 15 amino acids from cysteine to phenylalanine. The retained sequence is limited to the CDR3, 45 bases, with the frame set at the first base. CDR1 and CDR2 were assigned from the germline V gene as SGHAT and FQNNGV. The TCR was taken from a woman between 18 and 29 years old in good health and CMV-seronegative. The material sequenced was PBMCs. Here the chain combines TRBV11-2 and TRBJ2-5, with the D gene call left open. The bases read TGTGCCAGCAGCTCCTTCGACTCGTACCAAGAGACCCAGTACTTC. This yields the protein CASSSFDSYQETQYF.